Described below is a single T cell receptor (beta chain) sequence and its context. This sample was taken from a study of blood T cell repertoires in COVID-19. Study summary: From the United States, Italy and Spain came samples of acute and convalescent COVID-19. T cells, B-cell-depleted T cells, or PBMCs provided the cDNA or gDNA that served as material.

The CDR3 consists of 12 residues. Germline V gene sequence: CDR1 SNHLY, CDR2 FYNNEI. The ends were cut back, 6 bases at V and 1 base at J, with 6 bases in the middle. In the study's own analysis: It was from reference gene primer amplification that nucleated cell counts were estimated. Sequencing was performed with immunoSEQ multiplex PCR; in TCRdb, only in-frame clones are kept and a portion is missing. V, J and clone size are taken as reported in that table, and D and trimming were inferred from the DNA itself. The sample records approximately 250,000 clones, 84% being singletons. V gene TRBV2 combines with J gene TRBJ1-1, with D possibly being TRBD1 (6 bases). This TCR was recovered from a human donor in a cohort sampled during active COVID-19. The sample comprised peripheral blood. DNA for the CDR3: TGTGCCAGCAGGACAGGGAACACTGAAGCTTTCTTT. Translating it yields CASRTGNTEAFF.